This T cell receptor beta chain comes out of a study of T cells in Graves' hyperthyroidism and ophthalmopathy. The CDR3 has 14 residues. Germline CDR1 and CDR2: SGHDN and FVKESK. V was clipped by 0 bases and J by 6 bases, with 12 bases between them. Researchers amplified the TCR beta CDR3 regions from RNA transcripts. During a first-round RT-PCR of the TCR CDR3, the HTBI primer set was used. TCRdb re-called the multiplex PCR reads with MiXCR, one entry per CDR3 protein. The sample has 250,000 to 350,000 distinct CDR3 sequences; approximately 17% are singletons. This sequence was found in a man younger than 40 with Graves' hyperthyroidism. V and J are TRBV14 and TRBJ2-7, with unresolved D. Sequencing was performed on blood. The CDR3 DNA sequence: TGTGCCAGCAGCCAAGATCCCTACTCGGGCGAGCAGTACTTC. The encoded protein is CASSQDPYSGEQYF. The entire variable domain, with the rest obtained from reference TRBV14 and TRBJ2-7, is as follows: EAGVTQFPSHSVIEKGQTVTLRCDPISGHDNLYWYRRVMGKEIKFLLHFVKESKQDESGMPNNRFLAERTGGTYSTLKVQPAELEDSGVYFCASSQDPYSGEQYFGPGTRLTVT.